A selection of T cell receptor beta chains follows, all from one sample in a study of T cell repertoires in cytomegalovirus infection. TCRdb ran MiXCR on the reads and lists one entry per CDR3 protein. The repertoire holds fewer than 850,000 distinct CDR3 sequences, with about 29% as singletons. Their antigen targets remain unknown. The material was cultured CD8+ T cells from PBMCs, obtained from culture after CMV antigen stimulation. These receptors all come from a human donor in good health (CMV status not recorded). Some clones in this sample may be carry-over from other donors' samples. Each CDR3 is given with its conserved first and last residue. A D gene is named only where the DNA matches it firmly. Clone size, where shown, is once, few, many, or a class for clones that have expanded.

clone_size,j_call,v_call,d_call,cdr3_nt,cdr3_aa
many,TRBJ1-5,TRBV12-3/TRBV12-4,TRBD1,TGTGCCAGCAGTCCCCGGACAGGGGTGAATCAGCCCCAGCATTTT,CASSPRTGVNQPQHF
few,TRBJ1-5,TRBV27,NA,TGTGCCAGCAGTTCGACGGACCATAGCAATCAGCCCCAGCATTTT,CASSSTDHSNQPQHF
many,TRBJ1-1,TRBV7-8,NA,TGTGCCAGCACACTAGACCGGGACATCAACACTGAAGCTTTCTTT,CASTLDRDINTEAFF
NA,TRBJ1-1,TRBV10-3,NA,TGTGCCATCAGTGAGCTCGGCAACACTGAAGCTTTCTTT,CAISELGNTEAFF
many,TRBJ2-4,TRBV7-6,TRBD2,TGTGCCAGCAGCTTACGCGGGGGGGAAGCCAAAAACATTCAGTACTTC,CASSLRGGEAKNIQYF
NA,TRBJ2-3,TRBV24-1,NA,TGTGCCACCAGTGATTTCAGGGAATCTAGCACAGATACGCAGTATTTT,CATSDFRESSTDTQYF
NA,TRBJ2-2,TRBV6-8,NA,TGTGCCAGCAGACAGAGGGTGGCCGGGGAGCTGTTTTTT,CASRQRVAGELFF
NA,TRBJ2-1,TRBV6-5,TRBD2,TGTGCCAGCACCCTAGCGGGGGGGACTTACAATGAGCAGTTCTTC,CASTLAGGTYNEQFF
NA,TRBJ2-1,TRBV12-3/TRBV12-4,NA,TGTGCCAGCCTTGGGGGGTTGAGCTCCTACAATGAGCAGTTCTTC,CASLGGLSSYNEQFF
NA,TRBJ1-1,TRBV13,NA,TGTGCCAGCAGCGCCGTGGGACTGACCGTGAGCACTGAAGCTTTCTTT,CASSAVGLTVSTEAFF
NA,TRBJ1-6,TRBV20-1,NA,TGCAGTGCGGGGAATTCACCCCTCCACTTT,CSAGNSPLHF
NA,TRBJ1-1,TRBV4-1,TRBD1,TGCGCCAGCAGCCACATGGGACAGTCAATGGACACTGAAGCTTTCTTT,CASSHMGQSMDTEAFF
NA,TRBJ2-3,TRBV6-1,NA,TGTGCCAGCAGTGAAGGGACAGCCAGGACAGATACGCAGTATTTT,CASSEGTARTDTQYF
NA,TRBJ1-6,TRBV14,NA,TGTGCCAGCAGCCCGTTTGGGAACAGGGCTGGTTCACCCCTCCACTTT,CASSPFGNRAGSPLHF